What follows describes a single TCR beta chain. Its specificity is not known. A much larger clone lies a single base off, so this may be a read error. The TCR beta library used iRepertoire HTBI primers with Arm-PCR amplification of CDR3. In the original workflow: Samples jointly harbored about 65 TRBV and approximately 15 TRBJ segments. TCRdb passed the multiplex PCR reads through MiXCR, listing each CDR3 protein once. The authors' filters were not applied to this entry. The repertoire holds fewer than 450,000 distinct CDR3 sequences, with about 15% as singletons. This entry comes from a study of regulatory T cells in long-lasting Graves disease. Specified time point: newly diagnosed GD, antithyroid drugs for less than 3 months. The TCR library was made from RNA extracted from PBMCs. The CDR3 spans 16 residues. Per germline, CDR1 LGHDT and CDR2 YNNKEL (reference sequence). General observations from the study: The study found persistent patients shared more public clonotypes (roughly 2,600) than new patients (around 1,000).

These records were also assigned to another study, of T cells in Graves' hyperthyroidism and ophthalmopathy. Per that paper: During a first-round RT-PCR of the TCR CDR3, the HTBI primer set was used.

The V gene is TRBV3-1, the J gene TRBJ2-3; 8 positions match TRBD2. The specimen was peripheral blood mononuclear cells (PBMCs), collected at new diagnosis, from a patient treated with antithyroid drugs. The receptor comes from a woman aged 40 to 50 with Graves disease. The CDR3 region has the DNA TGTGCCAGCGGCCAAGTCGCGGGAGGTAGGACAGATACGCAGTATTTT. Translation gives CASGQVAGGRTDTQYF.